This T cell receptor beta chain was retrieved from a study of T cells in localized non-small cell lung cancer. Produced via immunoSEQ multiplex PCR; TCRdb's table is partial and in-frame only. The sample has some 49,000 clones, approximately 81% seen once. Notes on this clone: Its antigen remains unidentified.

The germline CDR1 and CDR2 sequences are MNHEY and SMNVEV (reference sequence). The CDR3 totals 15 residues. V gave up 6 bases and J gave up 5 bases; unmatched junction bases: 11. General study findings and limits: Out of the top 100 tumor clones, a median about 50 were seen in adjacent lung.

V is TRBV27 and J is TRBJ2-5; TRBD2 agrees at 8 bases. Sequences were derived from peripheral blood mononuclear cells, sampled before any cancer treatment. This TCR derives from a man between 40 and 75 years old with stage III lung adenocarcinoma. CDR3 sequence: CASRRNPGLVETQYF. DNA for the CDR3: TGTGCCAGCAGACGGAACCCGGGACTAGTGGAGACCCAGTACTTC.